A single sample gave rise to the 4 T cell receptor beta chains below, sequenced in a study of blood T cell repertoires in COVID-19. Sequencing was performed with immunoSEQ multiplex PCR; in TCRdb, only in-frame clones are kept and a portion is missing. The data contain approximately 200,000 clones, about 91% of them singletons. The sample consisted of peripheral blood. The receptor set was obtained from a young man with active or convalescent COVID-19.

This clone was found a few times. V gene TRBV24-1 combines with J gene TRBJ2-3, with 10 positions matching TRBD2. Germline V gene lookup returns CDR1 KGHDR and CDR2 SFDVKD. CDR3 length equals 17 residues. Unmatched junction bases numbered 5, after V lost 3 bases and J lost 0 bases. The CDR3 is CATSDRRTSGSTDTQYF. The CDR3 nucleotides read TGTGCCACCAGTGATCGCAGGACTAGCGGAAGCACAGATACGCAGTATTTT.

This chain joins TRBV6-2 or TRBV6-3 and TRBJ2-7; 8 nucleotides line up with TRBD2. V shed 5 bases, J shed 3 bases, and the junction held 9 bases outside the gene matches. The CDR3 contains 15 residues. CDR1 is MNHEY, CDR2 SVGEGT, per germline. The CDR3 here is CASSRPGLDDYEQYF. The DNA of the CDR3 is TGTGCCAGCAGTCGTCCGGGACTAGACGACTACGAGCAGTACTTC.

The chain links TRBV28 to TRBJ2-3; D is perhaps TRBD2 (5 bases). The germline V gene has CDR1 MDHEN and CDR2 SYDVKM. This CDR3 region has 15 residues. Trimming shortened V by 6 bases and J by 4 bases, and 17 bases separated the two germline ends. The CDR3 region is CASSNPWLASDTQYF. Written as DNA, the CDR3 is TGTGCCAGCAGCAACCCCTGGCTAGCCTCAGATACGCAGTATTTT.

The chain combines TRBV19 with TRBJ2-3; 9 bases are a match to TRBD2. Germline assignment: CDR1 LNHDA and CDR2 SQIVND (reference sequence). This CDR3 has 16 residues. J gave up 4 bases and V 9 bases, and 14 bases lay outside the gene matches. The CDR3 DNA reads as TGTGCCAGCCGATACAACTCCGGGACTAGCCCAGATACGCAGTATTTT. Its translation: CASRYNSGTSPDTQYF.